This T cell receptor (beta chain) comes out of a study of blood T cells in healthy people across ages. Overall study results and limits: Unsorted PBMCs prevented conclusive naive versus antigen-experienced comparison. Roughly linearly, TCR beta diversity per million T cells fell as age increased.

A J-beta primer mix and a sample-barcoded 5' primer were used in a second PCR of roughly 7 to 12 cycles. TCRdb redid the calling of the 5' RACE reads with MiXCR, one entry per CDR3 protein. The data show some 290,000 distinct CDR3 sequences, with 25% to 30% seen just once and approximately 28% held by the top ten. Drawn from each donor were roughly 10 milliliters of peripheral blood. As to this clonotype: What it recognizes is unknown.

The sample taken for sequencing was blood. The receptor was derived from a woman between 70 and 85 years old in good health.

The CDR3 DNA reads TGCGCCAGCAGCCCCAATTTTGCGGAATTAGCCAAAAACATTCAGTACTTC. This translates into CASSPNFAELAKNIQYF. The V and J genes are TRBV4-1 and TRBJ2-4; D remains ambiguous. V lost 4 bases and J 0 bases, leaving 16 bases between the germline ends. Germline CDR1 reads MGHRA; CDR2 reads YSYEKL. The CDR3 sequence is 17 residues long.